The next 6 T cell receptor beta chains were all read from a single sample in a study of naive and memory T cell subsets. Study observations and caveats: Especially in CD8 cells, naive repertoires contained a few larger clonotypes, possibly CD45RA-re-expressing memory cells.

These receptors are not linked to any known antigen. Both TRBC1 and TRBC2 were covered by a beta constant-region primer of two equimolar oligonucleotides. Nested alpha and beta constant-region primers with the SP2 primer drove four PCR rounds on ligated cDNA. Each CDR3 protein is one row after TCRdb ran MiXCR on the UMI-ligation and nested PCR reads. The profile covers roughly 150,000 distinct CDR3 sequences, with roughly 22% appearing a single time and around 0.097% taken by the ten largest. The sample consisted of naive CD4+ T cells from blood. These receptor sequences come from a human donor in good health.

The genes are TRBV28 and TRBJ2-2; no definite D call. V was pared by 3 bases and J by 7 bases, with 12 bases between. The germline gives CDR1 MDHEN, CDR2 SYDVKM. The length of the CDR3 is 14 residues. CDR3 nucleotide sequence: TGTGCCAGCAGTTTCTTAGATCGCAGCGGGGAGCTGTTTTTT. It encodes CASSFLDRSGELFF.

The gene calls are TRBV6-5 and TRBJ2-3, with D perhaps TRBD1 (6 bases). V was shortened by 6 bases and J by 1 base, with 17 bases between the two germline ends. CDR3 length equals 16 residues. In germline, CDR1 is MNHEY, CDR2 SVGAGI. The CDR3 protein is CASSSRGGWGTDTQYF. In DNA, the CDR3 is TGTGCCAGCAGCTCAAGAGGGGGTTGGGGCACAGATACGCAGTATTTT.

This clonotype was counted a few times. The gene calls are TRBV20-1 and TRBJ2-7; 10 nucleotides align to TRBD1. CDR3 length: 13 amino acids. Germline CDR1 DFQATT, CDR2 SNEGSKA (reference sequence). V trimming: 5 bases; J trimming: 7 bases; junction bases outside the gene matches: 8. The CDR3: CSACRDRGLEQYF. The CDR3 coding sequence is TGCAGTGCTTGCCGGGACAGGGGTCTGGAGCAGTACTTC.

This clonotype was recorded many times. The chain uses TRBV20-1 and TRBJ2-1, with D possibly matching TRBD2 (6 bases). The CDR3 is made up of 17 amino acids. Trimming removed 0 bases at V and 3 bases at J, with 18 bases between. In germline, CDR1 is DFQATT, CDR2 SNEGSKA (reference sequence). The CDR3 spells CSARDRPRETLYNEQFF. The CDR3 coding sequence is TGCAGTGCTAGAGACCGACCTCGGGAGACCCTCTACAATGAGCAGTTCTTC.

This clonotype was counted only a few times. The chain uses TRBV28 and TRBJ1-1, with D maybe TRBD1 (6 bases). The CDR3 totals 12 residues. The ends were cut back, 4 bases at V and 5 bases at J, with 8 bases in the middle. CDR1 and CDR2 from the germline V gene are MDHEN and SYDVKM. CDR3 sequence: CASSSGVTEAFF. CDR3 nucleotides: TGTGCCAGCAGTTCAGGGGTTACTGAAGCTTTCTTT.

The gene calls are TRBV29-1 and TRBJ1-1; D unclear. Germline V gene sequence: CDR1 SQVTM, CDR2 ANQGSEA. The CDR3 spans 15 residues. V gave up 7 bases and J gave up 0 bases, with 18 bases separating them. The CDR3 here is CSASPGRGMNTEAFF. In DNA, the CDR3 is TGCAGCGCCAGCCCAGGACGGGGTATGAACACTGAAGCTTTCTTT.